This entry describes one TCR beta chain. This sample was included in a study of cytomegalovirus exposure and HLA in healthy donors. This PCR relied on a set of 60 Vbeta primers and 13 Jbeta primers. The protocol was immunoSEQ multiplex PCR, while the TCRdb copy is restricted to in-frame clones and leaves out a portion. The table shows about 150,000 clones, with roughly 80% occurring only once. Germline CDR1 is MNHNS and CDR2 is SASEGT. V lost 2 bases and J 7 bases, leaving 15 bases between the germline ends. The length of the CDR3 is 14 residues. The chain couples TRBV6-1 to TRBJ2-7, with D tentatively TRBD1 (6 bases). Sequencing used PBMCs. The sequence derives from a male donor in good health and CMV-seronegative. CDR3 in amino acids: CASSESGALGEQYF. The CDR3 DNA reads TGTGCCAGCAGTGAATCAGGGGCCCTGGGGGAGCAGTACTTC.